A selection of T cell receptor beta chains follows, all from one sample in a study of breast tumors, draining lymph nodes, adjacent tissues. Each CDR3 protein gets one entry after TCRdb re-called the multiplex PCR reads with MiXCR. This table has some 250,000 distinct CDR3 sequences, 30% to 35% appearing once. Input material: axillary lymph node tissue. The source of these receptors is a female donor with breast cancer. Some clones in this sample may be carry-over from other donors' samples. Each CDR3 is given with its conserved first and last residue.

V gene: TRBV20-1; CDR3 protein: CSATPGLAPYYEQYF
V gene: TRBV6-7; CDR3 protein: CASSYSEATLFTDTQYF
V gene: TRBV15; CDR3 protein: CATSRGTNYNEQFF
V gene: TRBV5-1; CDR3 protein: CACRGVPSYNEQFF
V gene: TRBV4-1; CDR3 protein: CASSQVAGGSSYNEQFF
V gene: TRBV7-8; CDR3 protein: CASHLGSSWENQPQHF
V gene: TRBV7-2; CDR3 protein: CASSLRAGGVSEQHF
V gene: TRBV9; CDR3 protein: CASSVGQGSGSLETQYF
V gene: TRBV19; CDR3 protein: CASSKAAYNSPLHF
V gene: TRBV25-1; CDR3 protein: CASSERNLGGYTF
V gene: TRBV19; CDR3 protein: CASSEQASNTEAFF
V gene: TRBV15; CDR3 protein: CATSRAGDRAGTDTQYF